This T cell receptor (beta chain) was identified in a study of blood T cells in healthy people across ages. This CDR3 is 14 amino acids long. Trimming cost V 5 bases and J 4 bases; bases outside gene matches: 5. The use of a sample-barcoded 5' primer and a J-beta primer mix characterized a second PCR of about 7 to 12 cycles. TCRdb fed the 5' RACE reads into MiXCR, producing one record per CDR3 protein. The repertoire has over 600,000 distinct CDR3 sequences, 56% of them found once; the top ten carry roughly 24%. There were at least 5.5 micrograms of total RNA extracted from every sample. There are a few counts of this clonotype.

The TCR sequence derives from a man aged 35 to 55 in good health. The chain recombines TRBV12-3 or TRBV12-4 with TRBJ1-5, with 7 bases that match TRBD1. What was sequenced was blood. CDR3 DNA: TGTGCCAGCAGTGTAAGGACAGGAAATCAGCCCCAGCATTTT. This codes for CASSVRTGNQPQHF.